A selection of T cell receptor beta chains follows, all from one sample in a study of blood T cell repertoires in COVID-19. TCRdb's table, derived via immunoSEQ multiplex PCR, lists solely in-frame clones and lacks some. The table has about 67,000 clones, roughly 85% seen once. The sample comprised peripheral blood. The receptors originated from a woman of 80 years or more with acute or convalescent COVID-19. Each CDR3 is given with its conserved first and last residue. The order of the fields is CDR3 protein, V gene.

CDR3 protein: CASRPGQEAFF
V gene: TRBV27

CDR3 protein: CAVTRGVQLFF
V gene: TRBV6-5

CDR3 protein: CASSLWGTRNTGELFF
V gene: TRBV7-9

CDR3 protein: CASSFTGKAATEAFF
V gene: TRBV5-1

CDR3 protein: CASRPGREFGKLFF
V gene: TRBV5-1

CDR3 protein: CASSQGRQSREYTF
V gene: TRBV4-1

CDR3 protein: CASSGPETLGGYEQYF
V gene: TRBV10-1

CDR3 protein: CASRPGTSGPGLYNEQFF
V gene: TRBV5-1

CDR3 protein: CASSLSGLNTEAFF
V gene: TRBV5-1

CDR3 protein: CASSQGDRRAEAFF
V gene: TRBV3-1/TRBV3-2

CDR3 protein: CASRTPGQGYGYTF
V gene: TRBV28

CDR3 protein: CASSQRGANTEAFF
V gene: TRBV14

CDR3 protein: CASSQSVRFTFYNEQFF
V gene: TRBV28

CDR3 protein: CASSFPWGTSGGDEQFF
V gene: TRBV28

CDR3 protein: CSVERFNTEAFF
V gene: TRBV29-1

CDR3 protein: CASSKLRALNTEAFF
V gene: TRBV21-1

CDR3 protein: CASDLRGNGNTIYF
V gene: TRBV6-5

CDR3 protein: CASSYSTLQTQYF
V gene: TRBV6-5

CDR3 protein: CASSLQGASEAFF
V gene: TRBV7-9

CDR3 protein: CASSPTLAGVRNEQFF
V gene: TRBV2

CDR3 protein: CASSQVGTLAARGSFF
V gene: TRBV3-1/TRBV3-2

CDR3 protein: CAWGPTGRSGNTIYF
V gene: TRBV30

CDR3 protein: CASSSRQGRRNTIYF
V gene: TRBV7-2